This T cell receptor (beta chain) appears in the sequencing data of a study of PD-1 blockade in classical Hodgkin lymphoma. Across the study: Patients were infused with nivolumab 3 mg/kg every 2 weeks. Broader study findings: The study found complete responders had baseline diversity similar to newly diagnosed patients. There was a significant rise in CD4+ TCR diversity by C4D1, with no such rise for CD8+. The causes of the repertoire differences, possibly disease activity or prior therapy, remain undefined.

The CDR3 contains 17 residues. Between the trimmed V and J ends, which lost 2 bases and 0 bases, there was a span of 11 bases. Germline V lookup: CDR1 MNHNS, CDR2 SASEGT. Some clones are missing from TCRdb's copy, which holds only in-frame ones; the method was immunoSEQ multiplex PCR. The sample lists under 110,000 clones; approximately 90% were seen once. This clone was detected only once. Its antigen remains unknown. Each and every patient relapsed after autologous stem cell transplantation, and patients got differing brentuximab vedotin exposure. Material: peripheral blood mononuclear cells (PBMCs), obtained before the second cycle of nivolumab. The receptor was derived from a human donor with classical Hodgkin lymphoma. J is TRBJ2-6 and V is TRBV6-1; D gene ambiguous. This chain's CDR3 is CASSEWTPSSGANVLTF. The CDR3 nucleotides read TGTGCCAGCAGTGAATGGACGCCCAGCTCTGGGGCCAACGTCCTGACTTTC.